A selection of T cell receptor beta chains follows, all from one sample in a study of blood T cell repertoires in COVID-19. Produced via immunoSEQ multiplex PCR; TCRdb's table is partial and in-frame only. The table includes about 250,000 clones, around 83% detected once. The specimen sequenced was peripheral blood. Receptor source: a man aged 80 or over with acute or convalescent COVID-19. CDR3s include the opening cysteine and the closing phenylalanine or tryptophan. A D gene is named only where the DNA matches it firmly. Part of the rows lack a size; the others show once, few, many or a class for expanded clones.

cdr3_aa	cdr3_nt	d_call	clone_size	j_call	v_call
CASRRTGGPLQYF	TGTGCCAGCCGACGGACAGGGGGCCCTCTACAGTACTTC	TRBD1	NA	TRBJ2-7	TRBV27
CASSEGQTYIDTQYF	TGTGCCAGCAGCGAGGGACAGACCTACATAGATACGCAGTATTTT	TRBD1	NA	TRBJ2-3	TRBV6-5
CATGGRSVSTDTQYF	TGTGCCACCGGGGGCCGGTCTGTAAGCACAGATACGCAGTATTTT	NA	NA	TRBJ2-3	TRBV24-1
CASSYSSGANVLTF	TGTGCCAGTAGCTACAGCTCTGGGGCCAACGTCCTGACTTTC	NA	NA	TRBJ2-6	TRBV19
CASSLGRGATNEKLFF	TGTGCCAGCAGTTTAGGCAGGGGTGCAACTAATGAAAAACTGTTTTTT	NA	once	TRBJ1-4	TRBV28
CASSFAGGAMNTEAFF	TGTGCCAGCAGTTTCGCCGGGGGGGCTATGAACACTGAAGCTTTCTTT	NA	NA	TRBJ1-1	TRBV6-2/TRBV6-3
CASSPIQGFYEQYF	TGCGCCAGCAGCCCTATACAGGGCTTTTACGAGCAGTACTTC	NA	once	TRBJ2-7	TRBV5-1
CASGPGDKNQPQHF	TGTGCCAGCGGCCCAGGGGACAAAAATCAGCCCCAGCATTTT	NA	NA	TRBJ1-5	TRBV7-2
CASSPLGQGVRSPLHF	TGTGCCAGCAGCCCACTGGGACAGGGAGTAAGATCACCCCTCCACTTT	TRBD1	NA	TRBJ1-6	TRBV3-1/TRBV3-2
CASSLTGDNSPLHF	TGTGCCAGCAGCCTGACAGGCGATAATTCACCCCTCCACTTT	NA	NA	TRBJ1-6	TRBV2
CASSSPGRGPNQPQHF	TGTGCCAGCAGCTCCCCGGGCAGGGGGCCTAATCAGCCCCAGCATTTT	TRBD1	NA	TRBJ1-5	TRBV7-2
CASSQEGQGVGSPLHF	TGCGCCAGCAGCCAAGAGGGACAGGGGGTAGGATCACCCCTCCACTTT	TRBD1	NA	TRBJ1-6	TRBV4-1
CASSPKSEQYF	TGTGCCAGCAGCCCGAAGAGCGAGCAGTACTTC	NA	NA	TRBJ2-7	TRBV7-8